One sample yielded the 27 T cell receptor beta chains listed below, sequenced in a study of beta chain features in type 1 diabetes. Study-wide points: Significant though moderate, a shortening of TCRB CDR3s appeared in all four CD4+ subsets of Type 1 diabetes patients.

The entirety of the isolated RNA underwent reverse transcription, so expressed TCRB transcripts were sequenced. The protocol was immunoSEQ multiplex PCR, while the TCRdb copy is restricted to in-frame clones and leaves out a portion. The data show more than 250,000 clones, about 24% seen once. These receptors are not linked to any known antigen. Sequencing was done on a sample of naive CD4+ T cells from blood. The receptor set was obtained from a woman younger than 45 with type 1 diabetes.

V usage is TRBV9 and J usage is TRBJ2-1, with 7 bases fitting TRBD2. With 4 bases clipped from V and 1 base from J, the junction kept 8 bases outside the gene matches. The CDR3 has 16 amino acids. Germline CDR1 reads SGDLS; CDR2 reads YYNGEE. The DNA for the CDR3 is TGTGCCAGCAGCTCGCTCGCGGGAGCGTCCTACAATGAGCAGTTCTTC. It specifies CASSSLAGASYNEQFF.

In its sample, this clone was seen once. V and J are TRBV25-1 and TRBJ1-2, with D unclear. The germline gives CDR1 MGHDK, CDR2 SYGVNS. The CDR3 contains 12 residues. V was shortened by 0 bases and J by 4 bases, with 3 bases between the two germline ends. CDR3 in amino acids: CASSEYSYGYTF. The CDR3 nucleotides are TGTGCCAGCAGTGAATACAGCTATGGCTACACCTTC.

The rearrangement joins TRBV6-5 to TRBJ2-7, with TRBD1 matching over 9 bases. CDR3 size: 14 residues. Germline V gene lookup returns CDR1 MNHEY and CDR2 SVGAGI. Unmatched junction bases numbered 6, after V lost 3 bases and J lost 6 bases. CDR3 DNA: TGTGCCAGCAGTTATCCGGGACAGGGCCGCGAGCAGTACTTC. It specifies CASSYPGQGREQYF.

This clone came up a few times. V usage is TRBV4-2 and J usage is TRBJ2-3, with 12 bases that match TRBD2. Trimming at V came to 1 base and at J to 2 bases, leaving 10 bases not matched to a gene. The V gene's germline CDR1 is LGHNA and CDR2 YNFKEQ. The CDR3 runs to 19 residues. The CDR3 sequence is CASSQVRTSGAVNTDTQYF. CDR3 in DNA: TGTGCCAGCAGCCAAGTCCGGACTAGCGGGGCGGTCAACACAGATACGCAGTATTTT.

The chain carries TRBV7-6 and TRBJ2-3; TRBD1 is a possible D gene (5 bases). This CDR3 region has 12 residues. Germline V gives CDR1 SGHVS, CDR2 FNYEAQ. Trimming removed 5 bases at V and 9 bases at J, with 12 bases between. CDR3 in DNA: TGTGCCAGCAGCACGCAGGGAAAAACGCAGTATTTT. Residues: CASSTQGKTQYF.

This clone has only a few counts. The genes are TRBV27 and TRBJ2-3, with 7 positions matching TRBD2. This CDR3 contains 14 residues. The V segment lost 5 bases and the J segment 5 bases; nucleotides outside the gene matches: 7. Germline CDR1 is MNHEY and CDR2 is SMNVEV (reference sequence). Here the CDR3 DNA reads TGTGCCAGCAGTCGGACTAGGCTCCTAGATACGCAGTATTTT. Translating it yields CASSRTRLLDTQYF.

This rearrangement joins TRBV7-3 to TRBJ2-7, with 8 nucleotides matching TRBD2. The J segment lost 2 bases and the V segment lost 0 bases, leaving 3 bases of the junction unmatched. This CDR3 is built from 15 residues. Germline CDR1 and CDR2: SGHTA and FQGTGA. The CDR3 DNA is TGTGCCAGCAGCTTAACGCCAGCGGGAGCCTACGAGCAGTACTTC. Protein sequence: CASSLTPAGAYEQYF.

The chain links TRBV29-1 to TRBJ2-7; 9 bases match TRBD1. Per germline, CDR1 SQVTM and CDR2 ANQGSEA. This CDR3 comprises 12 residues. J gave up 5 bases and V 6 bases, and 5 bases lay outside the gene matches. CDR3 in DNA: TGCAGCGTCGAACGACAGGGGGACGAGCAGTACTTC. Translation: CSVERQGDEQYF.

The chain recombines TRBV28 with TRBJ2-7; 16 bases map to TRBD2. CDR1 and CDR2 (germline): MDHEN, SYDVKM. The V and J ends lost 3 bases and 5 bases, in that order; junction bases with no gene match: 7. The CDR3 is made up of 17 amino acids. The CDR3, as DNA: TGTGCCAGCAGTTTTTGGGGACTAGCGGGAGGGTTAGACGAGCAGTACTTC. It specifies CASSFWGLAGGLDEQYF.

V and J are TRBV29-1 and TRBJ2-4; 7 bases line up with TRBD1. The V gene end was trimmed by 6 bases and the J gene end by 6 bases; junction bases not matched to a gene: 8. CDR1 SQVTM and CDR2 ANQGSEA come from the germline V gene. This CDR3 contains 13 residues. CDR3: CSVEQGSGNIQYF. The CDR3 DNA sequence: TGCAGCGTCGAACAGGGGTCGGGAAACATTCAGTACTTC.

This clone appeared a few times. V is TRBV30 and J is TRBJ2-7, with TRBD2 matching over 9 bases. Trimming cost V 2 bases and J 13 bases; bases outside gene matches: 6. Germline CDR1 and CDR2: GTSNPN and SVGIG (reference sequence). The CDR3 has 11 amino acids. CDR3 in DNA: TGTGCCTGGAGTCCTAGCGGGGTGCACTACTTC. It translates to CAWSPSGVHYF.

V and J are TRBV5-1 and TRBJ2-1, with 13 bases that match TRBD2. The CDR3 loop spans 17 amino acids. The germline CDR1 and CDR2 sequences are SGHRS and YFSETQ. Trimming removed 4 bases from V and 2 bases from J; junction bases left unmatched: 6. CDR3 DNA: TGCGCCAGCAGCCCCGGGACTAGCGGGGCCGCCTACAATGAGCAGTTCTTC. Its translation is CASSPGTSGAAYNEQFF.

V is TRBV4-1 and J is TRBJ1-5; 11 nucleotides match TRBD1. CDR3 length equals 16 residues. In germline, CDR1 is MGHRA, CDR2 YSYEKL. The trim removed 4 bases at V and 3 bases at J, leaving 5 bases unmatched. This CDR3 is CASSPRTGGDNQPQHF. CDR3 sequence (DNA): TGCGCCAGCAGCCCCCGGACAGGGGGCGACAATCAGCCCCAGCATTTT.

This clone was seen only a few times. The V and J genes are TRBV29-1 and TRBJ2-1; TRBD2 aligns across 10 bases. V lost 4 bases and J lost 9; bases outside the gene matches: 6. This CDR3 region has 13 residues. Germline CDR1 is SQVTM and CDR2 is ANQGSEA. The CDR3 nucleotides are TGCAGCGTTGGGGCTAGCGGGAGAGGTGAGCAGTTCTTC. Translating it yields CSVGASGRGEQFF.

V gene TRBV11-2 combines with J gene TRBJ2-1; perhaps TRBD2 as D (6 bases). Trimming stripped 1 base from V and 16 bases from J, with 17 bases between. Looked up from germline, CDR1 is SGHAT and CDR2 is FQNNGV. This CDR3 has 13 amino acids. CDR3 residues: CASSLARGTATFF. The CDR3 nucleotides read TGTGCCAGCAGCTTAGCTCGCGGGACTGCGACTTTCTTC.

The chain links TRBV29-1 to TRBJ1-2; D may be TRBD1 (6 bases). The germline V and J ends were trimmed by 6 bases and 2 bases, with 16 bases remaining between them. The V gene's germline CDR1 is SQVTM and CDR2 ANQGSEA. The CDR3 covers 14 residues. The CDR3 protein is CSVTGQIENYGYTF. The CDR3 coding sequence is TGCAGCGTGACCGGACAGATCGAGAACTATGGCTACACCTTC.

This rearrangement joins TRBV2 to TRBJ2-5, with TRBD2 matching 7 bases. This CDR3 is built from 12 residues. Germline-derived CDR1 and CDR2 are SNHLY and FYNNEI. J was trimmed by 7 bases and V by 7 bases; bases with no gene match: 6. CDR3 coding DNA: TGTGCCAGCATGGCTAGCGGTGGGACCCAGTACTTC. This translates into CASMASGGTQYF.

The genes are TRBV30 and TRBJ1-2; 8 bases match TRBD1. This CDR3 contains 14 residues. V was clipped by 2 bases and J by 2 bases; unmatched bases: 4. The germline CDR1 and CDR2 sequences are GTSNPN and SVGIG (reference sequence). This CDR3 reads CAWSPGTGNYGYTF. The CDR3 DNA reads TGTGCCTGGAGTCCCGGGACAGGCAACTATGGCTACACCTTC.

The rearrangement links TRBV30 to TRBJ2-2; no definite D call. The V gene's germline CDR1 is GTSNPN and CDR2 SVGIG (reference sequence). This CDR3 is 14 amino acids long. V was shortened by 3 bases and J by 4 bases, with 12 bases between the two germline ends. The CDR3 DNA is TGTGCCTGGAGGGCCGGGTCCCTCACCGGGGAGCTGTTTTTT. Residues: CAWRAGSLTGELFF. Variable domain in full (rest from reference TRBV30 and TRBJ2-2): SQTIHQWPATLVQPVGSPLSLECTVEGTSNPNLYWYRQAAGRGLQLLFYSVGIGQISSEVPQNLSASRPQDRQFILSSKKLLLSDSGFYLCAWRAGSLTGELFFGEGSRLTVL.

The genes are TRBV7-9 and TRBJ2-2; no firm D call. This CDR3 region has 12 residues. Germline V gene data show CDR1 as SEHNR and CDR2 as FQNEAQ (reference sequence). Trimming stripped 5 bases from V and 6 bases from J, with 7 bases between. The CDR3 DNA follows: TGTGCCAGCAGCAAGCTCTCCGGGGAGCTGTTTTTT. Amino acids: CASSKLSGELFF. Based on the CDR3 plus reference TRBV7-9 and TRBJ2-2, the full variable domain is DTGVSQNPRHKITKRGQNVTFRCDPISEHNRLYWYRQTLGQGPEFLTYFQNEAQLEKSRLLSDRFSAERPKGSFSTLEIQRTEQGDSAMYLCASSKLSGELFFGEGSRLTVL.

The chain carries TRBV9 and TRBJ2-5; 10 bases fit TRBD2. The germline V gene encodes CDR1 SGDLS and CDR2 YYNGEE. This CDR3 spans 14 amino acids. V shed 4 bases, J shed 5 bases, and the junction held 5 bases outside the gene matches. CDR3 coding DNA: TGTGCCAGCAGCTCAAGCGGGAGGGCGGAGACCCAGTACTTC. Translation gives CASSSSGRAETQYF.

This clone has only one observation. The V gene is TRBV9, the J gene TRBJ2-1; 9 bases line up with TRBD1. V was pared by 4 bases and J by 1 base, with 9 bases of the junction left unmatched. Germline V CDR1 and CDR2: SGDLS, YYNGEE. The CDR3 sequence is 17 residues long. CDR3 loop: CASSPLTGTGSYNEQFF. In DNA form, the CDR3 reads TGTGCCAGCAGCCCCTTGACCGGGACAGGGTCCTACAATGAGCAGTTCTTC.

The chain uses TRBV2 and TRBJ1-2; TRBD1 aligns across 7 bases. The CDR3 length is 17 residues. J gave up 2 bases and V 8 bases, and 17 bases lay outside the gene matches. Germline CDR1 reads SNHLY; CDR2 reads FYNNEI. CDR3 bases: TGTGCCAGCTTTCGACAAGGGGGCGGAGAGGGGAACTATGGCTACACCTTC. Protein sequence: CASFRQGGGEGNYGYTF.

This clone has only a few counts. The genes are TRBV7-2 and TRBJ2-1; 8 bases line up with TRBD2. The trim removed 1 base at V and 7 bases at J, leaving 0 bases unmatched. The CDR3 is 13 amino acids. Per the germline V gene, CDR1 is SGHTA and CDR2 is FQGNSA. The CDR3 region is CASSLERENEQFF. The CDR3 nucleotides read TGTGCCAGCAGCTTAGAGCGGGAGAATGAGCAGTTCTTC.

This clone has just a few counts. This chain links TRBV11-3 with TRBJ2-3, with a tentative D call TRBD2 (6 bases). CDR3 length equals 12 residues. Trimming took off 9 bases at V and 5 bases at J, with 12 bases between the two ends. Germline CDR1 is SGHNT and CDR2 is YENEEA. The CDR3 DNA follows: TGTGCCAGTTCTTTTAGCGGAGATACGCAGTATTTT. Translating it yields CASSFSGDTQYF.

This clone was seen only a few times. This sequence joins TRBV14 and TRBJ2-7; TRBD2 matches 10 bases. The CDR3 sequence is 14 residues long. V lost 1 base, J lost 3 bases, and 0 bases stayed unmatched. The germline CDR1 and CDR2 sequences are SGHDN and FVKESK. CDR3 sequence: CASSQGLAGYEQYF. DNA for the CDR3: TGTGCCAGCAGCCAAGGACTAGCGGGCTACGAGCAGTACTTC. The whole variable domain, remainder taken from reference TRBV14 and TRBJ2-7, is EAGVTQFPSHSVIEKGQTVTLRCDPISGHDNLYWYRRVMGKEIKFLLHFVKESKQDESGMPNNRFLAERTGGTYSTLKVQPAELEDSGVYFCASSQGLAGYEQYFGPGTRLTVT.

The rearrangement uses TRBV5-1 and TRBJ2-7; 7 bases map to TRBD1. V lost 4 bases to trimming and J lost 3 bases; unmatched junction nucleotides: 7. This CDR3 has 14 residues. Germline V gene sequence: CDR1 SGHRS, CDR2 YFSETQ. The CDR3 sequence: CASSVDRMVYEQYF. The CDR3 nucleotides read TGCGCCAGCAGCGTGGACAGGATGGTCTACGAGCAGTACTTC.